The entry below gives a single T cell receptor beta chain sequence along with its context. Its matching antigen is unknown. The data originate from a study of cytomegalovirus exposure and HLA in healthy donors. Study-wide points: In a later analysis, a genetic analysis reported fewer productive-TCR N-insertions in an Asian-associated ancestry cluster than the cohort average. It was taken for granted in presence/absence analyses that sequencing depth across donors was roughly uniform. Per a later analysis, HLA-associated TCR beta chains showed more clonal expansion than other, equally common TCR beta chains. It was approximately 150 TCR beta chains that were listed as cytomegalovirus-associated.

This CDR3 is built from 13 residues. Per germline, CDR1 LNHDA and CDR2 SQIVND (reference sequence). V dropped 5 bases and J dropped 5 bases, with 10 bases sitting between them. PCR used 60 Vbeta primers and 13 Jbeta primers. Data came from immunoSEQ multiplex PCR; TCRdb stores just in-frame clones and leaves some out. The table includes roughly 110,000 clones, roughly 82% detected once. This receptor was taken from a man between 25 and 39 years old in good health and CMV-seropositive. Sequencing was done on a sample of PBMCs. The chain joins TRBV19 to TRBJ2-1; D possibly corresponds to TRBD2 (6 bases). CDR3 sequence reads: CASSLGGDNEQFF. The CDR3 coding sequence is TGTGCCAGTAGTCTCGGGGGAGACAATGAGCAGTTCTTC.